These 19 T cell receptor beta chains originate from one sample sequenced in a study of blood T cell repertoires in COVID-19. The repertoire was sequenced with immunoSEQ multiplex PCR; TCRdb's copy has only in-frame clones and lacks some. The top ten hold approximately 5% of the sample, which has 300,000 or so clones, 87% seen once. Material: PBMCs or T cells enriched from blood (not recorded which). The receptor source for this set is a woman under 40 who had recovered from COVID-19.

This chain joins TRBV9 and TRBJ1-2; TRBD1 aligns across 7 bases. Germline CDR1 and CDR2: SGDLS and YYNGEE. V gave up 1 base and J gave up 0 bases; unmatched junction bases: 9. The CDR3 sequence is 17 residues long. CDR3 protein: CASSVHPTGQANYGYTF. In nucleotides, the CDR3 is TGTGCCAGCAGCGTACACCCGACAGGGCAAGCTAACTATGGCTACACCTTC.

The genes are TRBV3-1 (or the pseudogene TRBV3-2) and TRBJ1-2, with D perhaps matching TRBD1 (6 bases). Between the trimmed V and J ends, which lost 5 bases and 2 bases, there was a span of 12 bases. The CDR3 loop spans 14 amino acids. The germline V gene has CDR1 LGHDT and CDR2 YNNKEL (reference sequence). CDR3 sequence reads: CASSSWTENYGYTF. CDR3 sequence (DNA): TGTGCCAGCAGCAGCTGGACAGAGAACTATGGCTACACCTTC.

The CDR3 DNA reads TGTGCCAGCAGCCCGGGACAGGGGTACACCGGGGAGCTGTTTTTT. This gives the protein CASSPGQGYTGELFF. The chain uses TRBV25-1 and TRBJ2-2; 10 positions agree with TRBD1. After removal of 6 bases from V and 3 bases from J, the junction contained 4 bases not matched to a gene. Germline CDR1 is MGHDK and CDR2 is SYGVNS. The CDR3 has 15 amino acids.

This rearrangement joins TRBV6-4 to TRBJ1-6; D is uncertain. The CDR3 runs to 15 residues. The germline CDR1 and CDR2 sequences are MRHNA and SNTAGT. Trimming removed 0 bases at V and 9 bases at J, with 12 bases between. For the CDR3, the DNA is TGTGCCAGCAGTGACTCGCGGGTTGGTGGTTCACCCCTCCACTTT. Its translation is CASSDSRVGGSPLHF.

The chain carries TRBV5-4 and TRBJ2-6, with D perhaps TRBD1 (6 bases). Germline V CDR1 and CDR2: SGHNT, YYREEE (reference sequence). V lost 0 bases and J 0 bases, leaving 16 bases between the germline ends. The CDR3 has 19 residues. The CDR3 is CASSLDQGTLNSGANVLTF. The CDR3 region has the DNA TGTGCCAGCAGCTTGGATCAGGGGACCTTAAACTCTGGGGCCAACGTCCTGACTTTC.

This clone has only one observation. CDR3 DNA: TGTGCCAGCAACTCACCCCCCAGGGGAGAACATGGCTACACCTTC. Residues: CASNSPPRGEHGYTF. The rearrangement links TRBV18 to TRBJ1-2, with D perhaps matching TRBD1 (6 bases). The germline V and J ends were trimmed by 8 bases and 6 bases, with 22 bases remaining between them. Per the germline V gene, CDR1 is KGHSH and CDR2 is LQKENI. The CDR3 extends over 15 amino acids.

This chain uses TRBV13 with TRBJ1-2; 9 nucleotides align to TRBD1. The V gene end was trimmed by 4 bases and the J gene end by 6 bases; junction bases not matched to a gene: 3. The CDR3 has 13 amino acids. The germline CDR1 and CDR2 sequences are PRHDT and FYEKMQ (reference sequence). For the CDR3, the DNA is TGTGCCAGCAGCTACACAGGGGGCGATGGCTACACCTTC. Translation gives CASSYTGGDGYTF.

The J gene is TRBJ1-1, the V gene TRBV19; D is perhaps TRBD1 (6 bases). The ends were cut back, 4 bases at V and 1 base at J, with 19 bases in the middle. The germline V gene encodes CDR1 LNHDA and CDR2 SQIVND (reference sequence). The CDR3 has 17 residues. CDR3 coding DNA: TGTGCCAGTAGTAATGGGCGGGGGCGCGGGAGGAACACTGAAGCTTTCTTT. It translates to CASSNGRGRGRNTEAFF.

This sequence joins TRBV5-1 and TRBJ1-1, with D uncertain. This CDR3 comprises 11 residues. Germline CDR1 is SGHRS and CDR2 is YFSETQ. V gave up 8 bases and J gave up 1 base, with 6 bases separating them. The CDR3 protein is CASRQNTEAFF. CDR3 in DNA: TGCGCCAGTAGACAGAACACTGAAGCTTTCTTT.

The rearrangement joins TRBV4-1 to TRBJ2-6, with D perhaps TRBD1 (5 bases). The germline V and J ends were trimmed by 6 bases and 0 bases, with 6 bases remaining between them. The CDR3 totals 14 residues. The germline CDR1 and CDR2 sequences are MGHRA and YSYEKL. DNA for the CDR3: TGCGCCAGCAGGGGGCTCTCTGGGGCCAACGTCCTGACTTTC. Translating gives CASRGLSGANVLTF.

The CDR3 DNA reads TGTGCCATCAGTGTGACAGGGGCCGCGTACAATGAGCAGTTCTTC. It codes for CAISVTGAAYNEQFF. The chain uses TRBV10-3 and TRBJ2-1, with 8 bases matching TRBD1. Germline V gives CDR1 ENHRY, CDR2 SYGVKD. This CDR3 has 15 residues. The V segment lost 4 bases and the J segment 4 bases; nucleotides outside the gene matches: 6.

The chain employs TRBV5-1 and TRBJ2-2; 8 nucleotides agree with TRBD1. Unmatched junction bases numbered 8, after V lost 2 bases and J lost 5 bases. Germline lookup yields CDR1 SGHRS and CDR2 YFSETQ. This CDR3 is 16 amino acids long. The CDR3 protein is CASSFTGGTGTGELFF. DNA of the CDR3: TGCGCCAGCAGCTTTACAGGGGGGACCGGGACCGGGGAGCTGTTTTTT.

Concerning this clone itself: The sample carries other DNA sequences with the same CDR3. V gene TRBV6-5 combines with J gene TRBJ1-1; 7 bases align to TRBD1. This CDR3 contains 15 residues. V shed 5 bases, J shed 0 bases, and the junction held 6 bases outside the gene matches. From germline, CDR1 is MNHEY and CDR2 SVGAGI. The chain's CDR3 is CASSREGQLNTEAFF. The CDR3 bases are TGTGCCAGCAGTCGCGAGGGACAGTTGAACACTGAAGCTTTCTTT.

The rearrangement joins TRBV14 to TRBJ1-6; no firm D call. CDR1 is SGHDN, CDR2 FVKESK, per germline. The CDR3 contains 17 residues. V lost 3 bases and J lost 0, with 12 bases in between. The CDR3 loop reads CASSQVGGSSYNSPLHF. Here the CDR3 DNA reads TGTGCCAGCAGCCAGGTCGGAGGAAGCTCCTATAATTCACCCCTCCACTTT.

The rearrangement links TRBV5-6 to TRBJ2-3; D possibly corresponds to TRBD2 (5 bases). Trimming shortened V by 4 bases and J by 9 bases, and 18 bases separated the two germline ends. This CDR3 spans 14 amino acids. Germline V gives CDR1 SGHDT, CDR2 YYEEEE. As DNA, the CDR3 is TGTGCCAGCAGCAACGACCGGAGGCCCTACACGCAGTATTTT. Encoded protein: CASSNDRRPYTQYF.

The count of this clone is one. Different DNA sequences within this sample yield the same CDR3. The chain has TRBV6-5 and TRBJ1-2, with 7 bases matching TRBD1. The CDR3 is made up of 13 amino acids. CDR1 and CDR2 (germline): MNHEY, SVGAGI. The junction had 3 bases not matched to a gene; V was cut back by 0 bases and J by 8 bases. CDR3 protein: CASSYSPGGGYTF. In DNA form, the CDR3 reads TGTGCCAGCAGTTACTCGCCAGGGGGAGGCTACACCTTC.

The chain uses TRBV2 and TRBJ2-7, with a possible D match to TRBD1 (6 bases). Per the germline V gene, CDR1 is SNHLY and CDR2 is FYNNEI. The length of the CDR3 is 13 residues. Trimming removed 8 bases from V and 2 bases from J, with 13 bases in between. CDR3 sequence reads: CASARDTPYEQYF. The CDR3 coding sequence is TGTGCCAGCGCCCGGGACACCCCCTACGAGCAGTACTTC.

This clone appeared once. V gene TRBV10-2 combines with J gene TRBJ2-1; no clear D. V lost 6 bases, J lost 2 bases, and 11 bases lay in between. The CDR3 has 14 amino acids. The germline CDR1 and CDR2 sequences are WSHSY and SAAADI. Here the CDR3 reads CASRQEDPYNEQFF. CDR3 coding DNA: TGCGCCAGCAGGCAGGAAGACCCCTACAATGAGCAGTTCTTC.

The chain's CDR3 is CASSVVDRGQSREKLFF. The CDR3 bases are TGTGCCAGCAGCGTAGTGGACAGGGGGCAGTCTCGCGAAAAACTGTTTTTT. This chain uses TRBV9 with TRBJ1-4; 11 bases align to TRBD1. Per the germline V gene, CDR1 is SGDLS and CDR2 is YYNGEE. The CDR3 length is 17 residues. Trimming took 0 bases from V and 8 from J; bases not matched to a gene: 9.